Listed here are 6 T cell receptor beta chains from one sample, sequenced in a study of T cell responses to AZD1222 COVID-19 vaccine. Sequencing was performed with immunoSEQ multiplex PCR; in TCRdb, only in-frame clones are kept and a portion is missing. The table shows 65,000 to 80,000 clones, with about 85% occurring only once. Sequences were derived from peripheral blood, sampled on day 0 of AZD1222 vaccination. The receptors stem from an adult in good health.

V gene TRBV11-2 combines with J gene TRBJ1-2; D unresolved. The CDR3 totals 15 residues. Per the germline V gene, CDR1 is SGHAT and CDR2 is FQNNGV. Trimming took off 1 base at V and 3 bases at J, with 12 bases between the two ends. As DNA, the CDR3 is TGTGCCAGCAGCTTAGGAAAAGGGAGGGACTATGGCTACACCTTC. As protein: CASSLGKGRDYGYTF.

This sequence joins TRBV27 and TRBJ2-7; D remains unclear. CDR1 is MNHEY, CDR2 SMNVEV, per germline (reference sequence). The CDR3 contains 12 residues. V was clipped by 4 bases and J by 1 base, with 5 bases between them. The CDR3 is CASSSGSYEQYF. CDR3 nucleotide sequence: TGTGCCAGCAGTTCCGGTTCCTACGAGCAGTACTTC.

This chain uses TRBV4-1 with TRBJ2-1, with D unresolved. The CDR3 runs to 17 residues. Germline V gene lookup returns CDR1 MGHRA and CDR2 YSYEKL. Trimming took off 4 bases at V and 4 bases at J, with 20 bases between the two ends. CDR3: CASSLVSTSEAYNEQFF. The CDR3 DNA reads TGCGCCAGCAGCCTCGTGTCAACAAGCGAAGCTTACAATGAGCAGTTCTTC.

The chain couples TRBV30 to TRBJ1-1; D gene uncertain. Trimming took off 7 bases at V and 9 bases at J, with 15 bases between the two ends. The V gene's germline CDR1 is GTSNPN and CDR2 SVGIG (reference sequence). The CDR3 has 11 residues. CDR3 amino acids: CAFKRPGKAFF. The CDR3 nucleotides read TGTGCCTTCAAAAGGCCCGGCAAAGCTTTCTTT.

CDR3 sequence: CASSFASGTGGHNEQFF. The CDR3 bases are TGTGCCAGCAGCTTCGCCTCCGGGACAGGGGGCCACAATGAGCAGTTCTTC. The chain recombines TRBV7-3 with TRBJ2-1; 12 bases align to TRBD1. After removal of 3 bases from V and 5 bases from J, the junction contained 8 bases not matched to a gene. CDR1 and CDR2 from the germline V gene are SGHTA and FQGTGA. The CDR3 contains 17 residues.

The chain joins TRBV12-3 or TRBV12-4 to TRBJ1-1, with D uncertain. Trimming cost V 3 bases and J 4 bases, with 3 bases left between them. This CDR3 has 11 residues. CDR3 DNA sequence: TGTGCCAGCAGTTTCAGCACTGAAGCTTTCTTT. Protein sequence: CASSFSTEAFF.